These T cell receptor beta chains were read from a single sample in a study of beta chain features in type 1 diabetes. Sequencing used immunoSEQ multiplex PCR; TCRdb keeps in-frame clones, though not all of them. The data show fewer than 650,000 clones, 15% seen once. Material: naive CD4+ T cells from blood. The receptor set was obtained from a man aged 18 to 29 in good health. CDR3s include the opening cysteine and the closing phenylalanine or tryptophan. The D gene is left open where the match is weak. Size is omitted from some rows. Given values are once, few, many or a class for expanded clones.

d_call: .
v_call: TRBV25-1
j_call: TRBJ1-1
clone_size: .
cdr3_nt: TGTGCCAGCAGTGAATATGGGAGGACTCTGGGTTTT
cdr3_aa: CASSEYGRTLGF

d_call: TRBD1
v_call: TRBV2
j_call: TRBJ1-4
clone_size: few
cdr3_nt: TGTGCCAGCAGTGACTCAGGACAGGGAAATGAAAAACTGTTTTTT
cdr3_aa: CASSDSGQGNEKLFF

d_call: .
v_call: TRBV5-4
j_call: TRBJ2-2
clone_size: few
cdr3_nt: TGTGCCAGCATGGGGACATCGAACACCGGGGAGCTGTTTTTT
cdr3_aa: CASMGTSNTGELFF

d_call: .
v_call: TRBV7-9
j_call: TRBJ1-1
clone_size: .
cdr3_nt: TGTGCCAGCAAACCAGGGCAGGCCGCTGAAGCTTTCTTT
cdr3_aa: CASKPGQAAEAFF

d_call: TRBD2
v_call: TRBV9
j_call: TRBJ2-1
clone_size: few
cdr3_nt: TGTGCCAGCAGCTATCCCCGGACTAGCGGGAGACGGTCCTACAATGAGCAGTTCTTC
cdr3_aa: CASSYPRTSGRRSYNEQFF

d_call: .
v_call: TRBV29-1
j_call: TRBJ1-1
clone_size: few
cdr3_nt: TGCAGCGTTGACAGGGGAGGGGACACTGAAGCTTTCTTT
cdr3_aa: CSVDRGGDTEAFF

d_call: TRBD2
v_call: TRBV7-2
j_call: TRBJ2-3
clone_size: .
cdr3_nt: TGTGCCAGCAGCTTCAAACTAGCGGGGGGAATAGATACGCAGTATTTT
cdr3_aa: CASSFKLAGGIDTQYF

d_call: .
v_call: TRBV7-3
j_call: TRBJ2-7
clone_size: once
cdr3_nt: TGTGCCAGCAGCTTAACGCAGGGTAACGAGCAGTACTTC
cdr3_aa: CASSLTQGNEQYF

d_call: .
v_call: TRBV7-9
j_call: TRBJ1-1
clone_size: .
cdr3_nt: TGTGCCAGCAGCGTTAACAGGGACACTGAAGCTTTCTTT
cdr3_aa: CASSVNRDTEAFF

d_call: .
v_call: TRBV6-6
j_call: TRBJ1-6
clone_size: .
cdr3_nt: TGTGCCAGCAGAGAAGGGTATGGGTCGTTGCCCCTCCACTTT
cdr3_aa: CASREGYGSLPLHF

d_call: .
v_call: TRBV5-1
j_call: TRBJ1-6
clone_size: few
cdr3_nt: TGCGCCAGCAGCTTGGCCGGGGGAGCCCTCCACTTT
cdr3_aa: CASSLAGGALHF

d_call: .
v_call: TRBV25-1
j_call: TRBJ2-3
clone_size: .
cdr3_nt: TGTGCCAGCAGTGACGGCAGGATGACTAGCACAGATACGCAGTATTTT
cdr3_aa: CASSDGRMTSTDTQYF

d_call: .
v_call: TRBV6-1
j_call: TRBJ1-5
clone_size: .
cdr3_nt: TGTGCCAGCAGGGAGACACTGACCATTCAGCCCCAGCATTTT
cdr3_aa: CASRETLTIQPQHF

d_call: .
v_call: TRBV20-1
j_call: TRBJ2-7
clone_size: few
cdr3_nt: TGCAGTGCTTTCTCGGGGGAGCAGTACTTC
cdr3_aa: CSAFSGEQYF

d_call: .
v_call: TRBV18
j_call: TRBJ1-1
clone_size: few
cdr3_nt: TGTGCCAGCACCCGAGGGGCATCTGAAGCTTTCTTT
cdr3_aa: CASTRGASEAFF

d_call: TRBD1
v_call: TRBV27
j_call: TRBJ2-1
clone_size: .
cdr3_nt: TGTGCCAGCATCTTCACGGGACAGGGGTACAATGAGCAGTTCTTC
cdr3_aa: CASIFTGQGYNEQFF

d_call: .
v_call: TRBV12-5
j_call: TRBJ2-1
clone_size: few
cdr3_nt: TGTGCTAGTGGTTTGGGACATCAGACCTACAATGAGCAGTTCTTC
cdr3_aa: CASGLGHQTYNEQFF

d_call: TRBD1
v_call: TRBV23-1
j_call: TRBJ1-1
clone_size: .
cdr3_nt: TGCGCCAGCAGCCGACAGGGGGCGTTGGATGGAGCTTTCTTT
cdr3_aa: CASSRQGALDGAFF

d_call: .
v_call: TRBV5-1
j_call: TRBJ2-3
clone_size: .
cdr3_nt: TGCGCCAGCAGCATACAGGGTTTGAAAGATACGCAGTATTTT
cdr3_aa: CASSIQGLKDTQYF

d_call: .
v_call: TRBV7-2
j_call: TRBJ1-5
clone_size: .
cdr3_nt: TGTGCCAGCAGCCAAACCCGGGGTCAGCCCCAGCATTTT
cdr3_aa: CASSQTRGQPQHF

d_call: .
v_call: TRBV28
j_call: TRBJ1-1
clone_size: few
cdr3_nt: TGTGCCAGCAGTTTAACGGGACTTAAGAACACTGAAGCTTTCTTT
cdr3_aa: CASSLTGLKNTEAFF

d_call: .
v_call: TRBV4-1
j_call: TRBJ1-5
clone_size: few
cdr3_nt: TGCGCCAGCAGCCGACGGACTCCAACGGGTGGCAATCAGCCCCAGCATTTT
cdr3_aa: CASSRRTPTGGNQPQHF

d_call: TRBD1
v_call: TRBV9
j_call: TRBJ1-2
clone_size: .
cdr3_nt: TGTGCCAGCAGCTTGGGGGACAGACCCTTAGGCTACACCTTC
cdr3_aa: CASSLGDRPLGYTF

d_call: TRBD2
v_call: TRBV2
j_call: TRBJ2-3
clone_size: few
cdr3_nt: TGTGCCAGTTCGACTAGCGGAGATACGCAGTATTTT
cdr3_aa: CASSTSGDTQYF

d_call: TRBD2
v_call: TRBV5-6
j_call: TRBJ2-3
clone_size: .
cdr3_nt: TGTGCCAGCAGCTTCTCAGCAAGCGGGGGAATAACGCAGTATTTT
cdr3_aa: CASSFSASGGITQYF

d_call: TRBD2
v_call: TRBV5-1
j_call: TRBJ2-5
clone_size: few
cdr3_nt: TGCGCCAGCAGCCGGGGACTAGTGGAGACCCAGTACTTC
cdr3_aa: CASSRGLVETQYF

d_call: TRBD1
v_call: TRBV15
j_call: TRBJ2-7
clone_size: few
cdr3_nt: TGTGCCACCAGCATTACAGGGGTCGAGCAGTACTTC
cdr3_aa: CATSITGVEQYF

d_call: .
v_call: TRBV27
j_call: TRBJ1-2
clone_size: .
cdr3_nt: TGTGCCAGCAGACCCTCGTTTCGGGGACTGCGATCGGTAACTAACTATGGCTACACCTTC
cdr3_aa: CASRPSFRGLRSVTNYGYTF

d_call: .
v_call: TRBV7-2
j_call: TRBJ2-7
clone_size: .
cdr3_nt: TGTGCCAGCAGCTTAGCCGTATCGTACGAGCAGTACTTC
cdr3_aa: CASSLAVSYEQYF